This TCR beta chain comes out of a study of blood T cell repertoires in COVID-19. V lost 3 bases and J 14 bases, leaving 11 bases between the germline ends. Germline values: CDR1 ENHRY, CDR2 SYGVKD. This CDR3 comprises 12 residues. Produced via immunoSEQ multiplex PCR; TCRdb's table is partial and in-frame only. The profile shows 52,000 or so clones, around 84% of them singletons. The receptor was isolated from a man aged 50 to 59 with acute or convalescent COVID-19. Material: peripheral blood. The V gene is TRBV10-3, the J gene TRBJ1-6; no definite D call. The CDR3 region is CAISDSDGTLHF. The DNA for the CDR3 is TGTGCCATCAGTGATAGCGATGGGACCCTCCACTTT.